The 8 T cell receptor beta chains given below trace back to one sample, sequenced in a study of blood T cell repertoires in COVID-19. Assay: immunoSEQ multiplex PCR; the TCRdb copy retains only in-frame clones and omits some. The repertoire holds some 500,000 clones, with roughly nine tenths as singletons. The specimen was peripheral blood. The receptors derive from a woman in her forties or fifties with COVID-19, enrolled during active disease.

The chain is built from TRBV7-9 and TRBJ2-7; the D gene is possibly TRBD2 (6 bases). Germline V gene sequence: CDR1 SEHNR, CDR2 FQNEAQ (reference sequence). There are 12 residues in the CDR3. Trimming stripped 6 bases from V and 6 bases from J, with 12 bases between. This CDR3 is CASRRDDGEQYF. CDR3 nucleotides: TGTGCCAGCAGGCGGGACGACGGCGAGCAGTACTTC.

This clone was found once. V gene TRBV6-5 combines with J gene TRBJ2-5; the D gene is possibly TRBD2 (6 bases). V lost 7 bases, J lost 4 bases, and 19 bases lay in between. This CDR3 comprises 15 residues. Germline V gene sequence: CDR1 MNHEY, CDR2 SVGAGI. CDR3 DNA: TGTGCCAGCACCCAGGCCGGGCGGAGGGGAGAGACCCAGTACTTC. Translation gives CASTQAGRRGETQYF.

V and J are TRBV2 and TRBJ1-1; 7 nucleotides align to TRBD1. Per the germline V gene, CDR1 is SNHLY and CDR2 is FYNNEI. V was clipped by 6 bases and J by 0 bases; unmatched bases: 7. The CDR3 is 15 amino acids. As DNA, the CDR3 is TGTGCCAGCAGCAGGAGACAGGGCTTGAACACTGAAGCTTTCTTT. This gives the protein CASSRRQGLNTEAFF.

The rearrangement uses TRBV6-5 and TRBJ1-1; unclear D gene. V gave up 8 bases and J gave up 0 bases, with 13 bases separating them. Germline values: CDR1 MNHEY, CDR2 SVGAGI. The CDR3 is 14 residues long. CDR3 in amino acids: CASVYMHLNTEAFF. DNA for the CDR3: TGTGCCAGCGTCTATATGCACCTGAACACTGAAGCTTTCTTT.

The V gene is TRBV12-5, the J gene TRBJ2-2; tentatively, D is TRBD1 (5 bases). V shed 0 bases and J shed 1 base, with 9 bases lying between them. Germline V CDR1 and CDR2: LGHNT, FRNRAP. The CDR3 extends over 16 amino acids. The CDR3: CASGLVPGKNTGELFF. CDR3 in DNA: TGTGCTAGTGGTTTGGTACCAGGGAAGAACACCGGGGAGCTGTTTTTT.

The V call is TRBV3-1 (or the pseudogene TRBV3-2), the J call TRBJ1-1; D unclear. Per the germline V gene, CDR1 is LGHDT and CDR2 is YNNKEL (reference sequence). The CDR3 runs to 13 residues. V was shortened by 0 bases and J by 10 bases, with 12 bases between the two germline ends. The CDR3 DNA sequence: TGTGCCAGCAGCCAAGATCTTGCTGGGAGAGCTTTCTTT. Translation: CASSQDLAGRAFF.

The CDR3 is CASSFWTGTYEQYF. The CDR3 DNA is TGTGCCAGCAGCTTTTGGACGGGAACCTACGAGCAGTACTTC. J is TRBJ2-7 and V is TRBV5-5; D is perhaps TRBD2 (5 bases). Trimming stripped 2 bases from V and 2 bases from J, with 11 bases between. Germline V gene sequence: CDR1 SGHKS, CDR2 YYEKEE (reference sequence). The CDR3 contains 14 residues.

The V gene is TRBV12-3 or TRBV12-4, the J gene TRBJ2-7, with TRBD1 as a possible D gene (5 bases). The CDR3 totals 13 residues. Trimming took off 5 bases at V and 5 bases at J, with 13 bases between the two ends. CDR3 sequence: CASSTGYGHEQYF. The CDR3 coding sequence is TGTGCCAGCAGTACAGGATACGGACACGAGCAGTACTTC.